This record covers a single TCR beta chain. The antigen is undetermined. Triplicate sorts of 290,000 or so cells per CD8+ subset. This record comes from a study of CXCR3-negative and CXCR3-positive naive CD8 T cells. The TRB cDNA libraries were prepared by 5' RACE with UMI labels. TCRdb re-called the 5' RACE reads and gives one entry per CDR3 protein, without DNA. Its listing shows tens of thousands of distinct CDR3 sequences. The germline gives CDR1 MRHNA, CDR2 SNTAGT. The length of the CDR3 is 14 residues. Study-level points and caveats: Across naive subsets, surface CD5 expression was comparable, and TCR strength was inferred from properties of the TRB CDR3. Whereas memory cells differed, naive CXCR3-negative and CXCR3-positive cells shared similar TRBV-TRBJ usage.

J is TRBJ2-1 and V is TRBV6-4; TCRdb names TRBD2, which stays unverified in the absence of DNA. The receptor's source is a human donor in good health. Some clones in this sample may be carry-over from other donors' samples. Material for sequencing was memory CD8+ T cells from blood. CDR3 sequence: CASSDSWENNEQFF.